These 15 T cell receptor beta chains were sequenced from one sample in a study of T cells in localized non-small cell lung cancer (dated by TCRdb to the early 2020s). The protocol used for the library was the immunoSEQ multiplex PCR assay. TCRdb limited this immuneACCESS table to in-frame rearrangements with V and J called. A share of clones is missing; checked studies link under half to unresolved V genes, and the rest is unexplained. For this sample there are approximately 150,000 clones; about 90% appear just once. The ten most abundant clones make up around 1.7% of the sample. The material was peripheral blood, obtained before any cancer treatment. The receptors here all came from a female donor of 60 years or more with stage I lung adenocarcinoma.

This clone appeared once. The genes are TRBV7-9 and TRBJ2-7; D not certain. Germline assignment: CDR1 SEHNR and CDR2 FQNEAQ (reference sequence). V lost 5 bases and J 5 bases, leaving 10 bases between the germline ends. There are 12 residues in the CDR3. The CDR3 region has the DNA TGTGCCAGCAGCCCCCCCCCGGACGAGCAGTACTTC. Its protein product is CASSPPPDEQYF.

This chain uses TRBV6-1 with TRBJ1-5; 8 nucleotides match TRBD1. The length of the CDR3 is 15 residues. V lost 5 bases, J lost 7 bases, and 10 bases stayed unmatched. Germline V gene data show CDR1 as MNHNS and CDR2 as SASEGT. The DNA of the CDR3 is TGTGCCAGCAGTTCAGGGGGACAGGTGGGGCAGCCCCAGCATTTT. It is translated as CASSSGGQVGQPQHF.

The chain has TRBV27 and TRBJ1-2; 8 bases fit TRBD1. Germline V gives CDR1 MNHEY, CDR2 SMNVEV (reference sequence). The CDR3 is made up of 17 amino acids. J gave up 3 bases and V 5 bases, and 14 bases lay outside the gene matches. CDR3 protein: CASSQAPLLTGDYGYTF. The DNA for the CDR3 is TGTGCCAGCAGTCAGGCCCCCCTCTTGACAGGGGACTATGGCTACACCTTC.

The genes are TRBV7-8 and TRBJ2-3; TRBD2 agrees at 10 bases. Germline V gene data show CDR1 as SGHVS and CDR2 as FQNEAQ. After removal of 5 bases from V and 3 bases from J, the junction contained 5 bases not matched to a gene. The CDR3 is made up of 15 amino acids. DNA for the CDR3: TGTGCCAGCAGCGACAGCGGGAGGGTGACAGATACGCAGTATTTT. Its protein is CASSDSGRVTDTQYF. The full variable domain, its missing parts supplied by reference TRBV7-8 and TRBJ2-3, is GAGVSQSPRYKVAKRGQDVALRCDPISGHVSLFWYQQALGQGPEFLTYFQNEAQLDKSGLPSDRFFAERPEGSVSTLKIQRTQQEDSAVYLCASSDSGRVTDTQYFGPGTRLTVL.

V gene TRBV5-1 combines with J gene TRBJ2-5; 8 nucleotides agree with TRBD2. Per germline, CDR1 SGHRS and CDR2 YFSETQ. V shed 5 bases, J shed 5 bases, and the junction held 2 bases outside the gene matches. The CDR3 loop spans 12 amino acids. CDR3 amino acids: CASRGGGETQYF. Written as DNA, the CDR3 is TGCGCCAGCAGGGGCGGGGGGGAGACCCAGTACTTC.

This clone showed up just once. The chain is built from TRBV5-4 and TRBJ2-7; D is ambiguous. Trimming pared 0 bases from V and 12 bases from J, leaving 19 bases between. Germline V gene data show CDR1 as SGHNT and CDR2 as YYREEE (reference sequence). The CDR3 is made up of 14 amino acids. CDR3 residues: CASSLESASIHTYF. CDR3 nucleotide sequence: TGTGCCAGCAGCTTGGAGTCGGCCTCAATACATACGTACTTC.

The chain carries TRBV28 and TRBJ1-5, with 8 bases lining up with TRBD1. Germline V gives CDR1 MDHEN, CDR2 SYDVKM. With V trimmed by 6 bases and J by 1 base, 8 bases remained unmatched. The CDR3 totals 16 residues. The CDR3 spells CASRKQGGTSNQPQHF. The CDR3, as DNA: TGTGCCAGCAGAAAACAGGGGGGTACGAGCAATCAGCCCCAGCATTTT.

This clone has more than one count but fewer than ten. The gene calls are TRBV4-2 and TRBJ1-5; 7 nucleotides match TRBD1. The CDR3 length is 15 residues. Trimming took 6 bases from V and 5 from J; bases not matched to a gene: 10. Per the germline V gene, CDR1 is LGHNA and CDR2 is YNFKEQ. The CDR3 sequence: CASRPDRASYQPQHF. In DNA form, the CDR3 reads TGTGCCAGCAGACCCGACAGGGCCAGCTATCAGCCCCAGCATTTT.

The genes are TRBV19 and TRBJ1-2, with a weak D call TRBD1 (5 bases). The CDR3 is 15 residues long. CDR1 and CDR2 (germline): LNHDA, SQIVND (reference sequence). V lost 4 bases to trimming and J lost 4 bases, with 16 bases between them. CDR3 loop: CASSTPLQVTYGYTF. For the CDR3, the DNA is TGTGCCAGTAGTACCCCTTTACAGGTAACCTATGGCTACACCTTC.

This chain uses TRBV19 with TRBJ2-5, with a tentative D call TRBD2 (6 bases). The CDR3 has 16 residues. Trimming took 3 bases from V and 0 from J, leaving 14 bases between them. Germline V gene lookup returns CDR1 LNHDA and CDR2 SQIVND (reference sequence). The CDR3 spells CASSMVGDWYQETQYF. In DNA form, the CDR3 reads TGTGCCAGTAGTATGGTAGGGGACTGGTACCAAGAGACCCAGTACTTC.

This clone was detected only a few times. V usage is TRBV11-3 and J usage is TRBJ2-4; D not resolved. The germline gives CDR1 SGHNT, CDR2 YENEEA. The germline V and J ends were trimmed by 1 base and 1 base, with 5 bases remaining between them. CDR3 size: 14 residues. The CDR3 sequence is CASSLGGAKNIQYF. The DNA for the CDR3 is TGTGCCAGCAGCTTAGGTGGGGCCAAAAACATTCAGTACTTC.

The rearrangement links TRBV5-4 to TRBJ1-1, with a tentative D call TRBD1 (6 bases). V was pared by 4 bases and J by 1 base, with 14 bases between. CDR1 SGHNT and CDR2 YYREEE come from the germline V gene (reference sequence). The CDR3 runs to 15 residues. This CDR3 reads CASSQPLTGNTEAFF. The CDR3 DNA follows: TGTGCCAGCAGCCAACCATTGACAGGGAACACTGAAGCTTTCTTT.

This chain links TRBV28 with TRBJ1-1; D is undetermined. V was pared by 6 bases and J by 0 bases, with 11 bases between. The CDR3 contains 14 residues. CDR1 is MDHEN, CDR2 SYDVKM, per germline. The CDR3, as DNA: TGTGCCAGCAGCCTTGACATGTTGAACACTGAAGCTTTCTTT. This sequence encodes CASSLDMLNTEAFF.

V gene TRBV11-3 combines with J gene TRBJ2-6; D is possibly TRBD1 (6 bases). This CDR3 is built from 17 residues. CDR1 is SGHNT and CDR2 is YENEEA in the germline V gene. The V gene lost 8 bases and the J gene lost 0 bases, with 17 bases spanning the gap. CDR3 sequence reads: CASGEGEGSSGANVLTF. The CDR3 DNA reads as TGTGCCAGCGGCGAGGGGGAAGGGAGCTCTGGGGCCAACGTCCTGACTTTC.

The J gene is TRBJ2-7, the V gene TRBV6-5; D is ambiguous. The CDR3 covers 12 residues. Trimming removed 8 bases at V and 2 bases at J, with 10 bases between. The germline V gene has CDR1 MNHEY and CDR2 SVGAGI. The CDR3 here is CASVDVAYEQYF. In nucleotides, the CDR3 is TGTGCCAGCGTTGATGTCGCCTACGAGCAGTACTTC.